The clone carrying this TCR beta chain was picked up many times. What it binds is not known. The sample is drawn from a study of CD8 T cells in ankylosing spondylitis. Trimming stripped 4 bases from V and 7 bases from J, with 10 bases between. Germline assignment: CDR1 KGHDR and CDR2 SFDVKD. The CDR3 consists of 13 residues. Study-wide findings and caveats: Certain motif variants had earlier been reported in reactive arthritis synovial fluid and blood. Significant enrichment of disease-linked clones was reported in matched ankylosing spondylitis synovial fluid.

The authors made TCR beta libraries by quantitative 5'-RACE with molecular barcodes. TCRdb reanalysed the 5' RACE reads using MiXCR and keeps one entry per CDR3 protein. The repertoire includes some 130,000 distinct CDR3 sequences, 7% to 8% of them detected once, and around 12% sits in the top ten. V is TRBV24-1 and J is TRBJ2-1; D unclear. The sample was blood, either unsorted or a sorted T cell fraction (not recorded which). The receptor's source is a female donor with ankylosing spondylitis or in good health (not recorded which). The DNA of the CDR3 is TGTGCCACCAGTGACCGACTGCGGAATGAGCAGTTCTTC. Protein: CATSDRLRNEQFF.